The 24 T cell receptor beta chains in this list originate from one sample, sequenced in a study of cytomegalovirus exposure and HLA in healthy donors. The PCR had 60 Vbeta and 13 Jbeta primers. The protocol was immunoSEQ multiplex PCR, while the TCRdb copy is restricted to in-frame clones and leaves out a portion. Among some 200,000 clones listed, 65% to 80% were seen once. Sequenced: PBMCs. The receptors come from a man in his forties or fifties in good health and CMV-seronegative.

The chain combines TRBV7-9 with TRBJ2-3, with D possibly matching TRBD2 (6 bases). V lost 3 bases to trimming and J lost 2 bases, with 9 bases between them. This CDR3 is 14 amino acids long. Germline V gene lookup returns CDR1 SEHNR and CDR2 FQNEAQ (reference sequence). The CDR3 nucleotides are TGTGCCAGCAGCTTCGGGGGATTCACAGATACGCAGTATTTT. Its translation is CASSFGGFTDTQYF.

The genes are TRBV28 and TRBJ1-1; D possibly corresponds to TRBD1 (5 bases). The V gene lost 10 bases and the J gene lost 4 bases, with 16 bases spanning the gap. Germline CDR1 and CDR2: MDHEN and SYDVKM. The CDR3 contains 13 residues. CDR3 sequence: CATGTTGVTEAFF. CDR3 sequence (DNA): TGTGCCACAGGAACTACGGGGGTCACTGAAGCTTTCTTT.

J is TRBJ2-2 and V is TRBV27; 7 bases are shared with TRBD2. V was pared by 6 bases and J by 6 bases, with 10 bases of the junction left unmatched. Per the germline V gene, CDR1 is MNHEY and CDR2 is SMNVEV (reference sequence). This CDR3 is built from 15 residues. The CDR3 DNA reads as TGTGCCAGCAGCCGACTAGCCGGAACGGCCGGGGAGCTGTTTTTT. Translated, it gives CASSRLAGTAGELFF.

This rearrangement joins TRBV12-5 to TRBJ1-5; D ambiguous. The CDR3 totals 12 residues. V was clipped by 7 bases and J by 0 bases, with 4 bases between them. Germline V gene lookup returns CDR1 LGHNT and CDR2 FRNRAP. CDR3 DNA: TGTGCTAGTGACAGTAGCAATCAGCCCCAGCATTTT. The encoded protein is CASDSSNQPQHF. The full variable domain, rest sourced from reference TRBV12-5 and TRBJ1-5, is DARVTQTPRHKVTEMGQEVTMRCQPILGHNTVFWYRQTMMQGLELLAYFRNRAPLDDSGMPKDRFSAEMPDATLATLKIQPSEPRDSAVYFCASDSSNQPQHFGDGTRLSIL.

The chain recombines TRBV30 with TRBJ1-3; 7 bases map to TRBD1. Germline CDR1 and CDR2: GTSNPN and SVGIG (reference sequence). CDR3 length: 15 amino acids. J gave up 5 bases and V 2 bases, and 9 bases lay outside the gene matches. The CDR3 loop is CAWSRNRGGRNTIYF. The CDR3 nucleotides read TGTGCCTGGAGTCGAAACAGGGGTGGGAGAAACACCATATATTTT. Based on the CDR3 plus reference TRBV30 and TRBJ1-3, the full variable domain is SQTIHQWPATLVQPVGSPLSLECTVEGTSNPNLYWYRQAAGRGLQLLFYSVGIGQISSEVPQNLSASRPQDRQFILSSKKLLLSDSGFYLCAWSRNRGGRNTIYFGEGSWLTVV.

CDR3 loop: CASSSGTGGHYGYTF. The CDR3 region has the DNA TGTGCCAGCAGTTCGGGGACAGGGGGACACTATGGCTACACCTTC. J is TRBJ1-2 and V is TRBV28, with 11 bases fitting TRBD1. With 4 bases clipped from V and 3 bases from J, the junction kept 4 bases outside the gene matches. The CDR3 is 15 amino acids. Looked up from germline, CDR1 is MDHEN and CDR2 is SYDVKM.

The gene calls are TRBV29-1 and TRBJ1-1, with TRBD1 matching over 7 bases. CDR1 is SQVTM, CDR2 ANQGSEA, per germline. The V and J ends lost 5 bases and 4 bases, in that order; junction bases with no gene match: 7. CDR3 size: 13 residues. The CDR3 reads CSVMTGRATEAFF. The CDR3 nucleotides are TGCAGCGTTATGACAGGGAGAGCCACTGAAGCTTTCTTT.

This chain connects TRBV7-9 to TRBJ1-2, with no clear D. V lost 1 base, J lost 2 bases, and 11 bases lay in between. This CDR3 is built from 15 residues. Germline CDR1 SEHNR, CDR2 FQNEAQ (reference sequence). The chain's CDR3 is CASSLVSGRNYGYTF. Written as DNA, the CDR3 is TGTGCCAGCAGCTTAGTCTCGGGGAGAAACTATGGCTACACCTTC.

The CDR3 sequence: CASSVAREVVGGYTF. CDR3 DNA sequence: TGTGCCAGCAGCGTAGCCCGGGAGGTAGTGGGGGGCTACACCTTC. The chain has TRBV9 and TRBJ1-2; D gene unclear. Germline V lookup: CDR1 SGDLS, CDR2 YYNGEE. The CDR3 contains 15 residues. Trimming took off 0 bases at V and 8 bases at J, with 17 bases between the two ends.

This clone was observed once. This chain uses TRBV2 with TRBJ2-3, with D possibly being TRBD2 (5 bases). The V gene lost 2 bases and the J gene lost 6 bases, with 12 bases spanning the gap. The CDR3 spans 14 residues. The germline V gene encodes CDR1 SNHLY and CDR2 FYNNEI. The CDR3 coding sequence is TGTGCCAGCAGTGAACTTCACCGCGGGGATACGCAGTATTTT. It specifies CASSELHRGDTQYF.

V gene TRBV30 combines with J gene TRBJ1-2, with D maybe TRBD1 (6 bases). Trimming cost V 1 base and J 4 bases, with 10 bases left between them. The CDR3 extends over 13 amino acids. From germline, CDR1 is GTSNPN and CDR2 SVGIG (reference sequence). CDR3 in amino acids: CAWSGDTSYGYTF. In DNA form, the CDR3 reads TGTGCCTGGAGTGGGGACACTTCCTATGGCTACACCTTC. Based on the CDR3 plus reference TRBV30 and TRBJ1-2, the full variable domain is SQTIHQWPATLVQPVGSPLSLECTVEGTSNPNLYWYRQAAGRGLQLLFYSVGIGQISSEVPQNLSASRPQDRQFILSSKKLLLSDSGFYLCAWSGDTSYGYTFGSGTRLTVV.

This clone was counted only a few times. The gene calls are TRBV2 and TRBJ1-2; possible D gene TRBD1, 5 bases. Trimming removed 6 bases at V and 5 bases at J, with 22 bases between. The CDR3 is made up of 16 amino acids. Germline V gene sequence: CDR1 SNHLY, CDR2 FYNNEI. The CDR3: CASRRLKLDRSYGYTF. DNA of the CDR3: TGTGCCAGCAGACGACTTAAACTTGACAGAAGTTATGGCTACACCTTC.

This clone was observed a few times. This chain uses TRBV7-9 with TRBJ2-1; 8 bases are a match to TRBD2. With 5 bases clipped from V and 0 bases from J, the junction kept 9 bases outside the gene matches. This CDR3 spans 17 amino acids. Germline-derived CDR1 and CDR2 are SEHNR and FQNEAQ (reference sequence). CDR3 loop: CASSPREGSSSYNEQFF. The CDR3, as DNA: TGTGCCAGCAGCCCTCGGGAGGGTTCGAGCTCCTACAATGAGCAGTTCTTC.

The rearrangement joins TRBV5-1 to TRBJ2-6; 10 positions match TRBD1. V shed 3 bases and J 4 bases; nucleotides not matched to a gene: 10. Germline CDR1 and CDR2: SGHRS and YFSETQ. The CDR3 has 18 amino acids. The CDR3 DNA is TGCGCCAGCAGCTCCCGAGACAGGGGGCTACTAGGGGCCAACGTCCTGACTTTC. Amino acid sequence: CASSSRDRGLLGANVLTF.

The chain recombines TRBV9 with TRBJ2-3; TRBD1 is a possible D gene (6 bases). The germline CDR1 and CDR2 sequences are SGDLS and YYNGEE. The CDR3 is made up of 15 amino acids. The ends were cut back, 3 bases at V and 0 bases at J, with 11 bases in the middle. The CDR3 sequence is CASSETGSSTDTQYF. Written as DNA, the CDR3 is TGTGCCAGCAGCGAGACAGGCTCAAGCACAGATACGCAGTATTTT.

The chain links TRBV4-3 to TRBJ1-1; TRBD1 matches 8 bases. The CDR3 consists of 21 residues. Per germline, CDR1 LGHNA and CDR2 YSLEER. Trimming cost V 2 bases and J 0 bases; bases outside gene matches: 20. In DNA form, the CDR3 reads TGCGCCAGCAGCCAATTTAACTTGTTCGACAGGGGCGGGCGTCTGAACACTGAAGCTTTCTTT. It codes for CASSQFNLFDRGGRLNTEAFF.

The chain combines TRBV7-2 with TRBJ2-5; D is perhaps TRBD2 (5 bases). V was pared by 0 bases and J by 4 bases, with 9 bases between. The CDR3 is 14 amino acids. In germline, CDR1 is SGHTA, CDR2 FQGNSA. In nucleotides, the CDR3 is TGTGCCAGCAGCTTAGCGTACCTAGCAGAGACCCAGTACTTC. It yields the protein CASSLAYLAETQYF.

This sequence joins TRBV9 and TRBJ1-1; a weak D match, TRBD1 (5 bases). Germline V gene sequence: CDR1 SGDLS, CDR2 YYNGEE. Trimming stripped 6 bases from V and 3 bases from J, with 12 bases between. The CDR3 has 13 amino acids. As DNA, the CDR3 is TGTGCCAGCACCCAACCGGGGGACACTGAAGCTTTCTTT. As protein: CASTQPGDTEAFF.

The V and J genes are TRBV25-1 and TRBJ2-1, with 8 nucleotides matching TRBD2. Germline V gene sequence: CDR1 MGHDK, CDR2 SYGVNS. This CDR3 is built from 17 residues. The ends lost 2 bases at V and 5 bases at J; junction bases unmatched: 11. The CDR3 loop is CASSEARKAGANNEQFF. CDR3 bases: TGTGCCAGCAGTGAAGCTCGCAAAGCGGGGGCGAACAATGAGCAGTTCTTC.

The CDR3 reads CASSQDLDTGMNTEAFF. CDR3 nucleotides: TGCGCCAGCAGCCAAGATCTGGACACCGGCATGAACACTGAAGCTTTCTTT. V and J are TRBV4-1 and TRBJ1-1, with TRBD1 as a possible D gene (5 bases). The V gene lost 0 bases and the J gene lost 0 bases, with 14 bases spanning the gap. Germline V CDR1 and CDR2: MGHRA, YSYEKL. The CDR3 sequence is 17 residues long.

The chain joins TRBV7-3 to TRBJ2-1; 9 bases agree with TRBD2. The V segment lost 5 bases and the J segment 9 bases; nucleotides outside the gene matches: 11. The CDR3 length is 15 residues. CDR1 and CDR2 from the germline V gene are SGHTA and FQGTGA. CDR3 in amino acids: CASSPFPAGGLEQFF. As DNA, the CDR3 is TGTGCCAGCAGCCCTTTCCCAGCGGGAGGCCTTGAGCAGTTCTTC. Looking up the rest from reference TRBV7-3 and TRBJ2-1 gives the full variable domain: GAGVSQTPSNKVTEKGKYVELRCDPISGHTALYWYRQSLGQGPEFLIYFQGTGAADDSGLPNDRFFAVRPEGSVSTLKIQRTERGDSAVYLCASSPFPAGGLEQFFGPGTRLTVL.

CDR3 residues: CASKEIAGPSTDTQYF. DNA of the CDR3: TGTGCCAGTAAAGAAATAGCGGGCCCTAGCACAGATACGCAGTATTTT. This chain links TRBV19 with TRBJ2-3; TRBD2 agrees at 7 bases. Germline CDR1 LNHDA, CDR2 SQIVND (reference sequence). This CDR3 has 16 amino acids. V shed 7 bases and J 0 bases; nucleotides not matched to a gene: 10.

Worth noting for this clone: Compared with germline, one end of the junction differs, possibly owing to a read error. The chain couples TRBV9 to TRBJ2-1, with a tentative D call TRBD2 (5 bases). The CDR3 extends over 15 amino acids. The germline V gene encodes CDR1 SGDLS and CDR2 YYNGEE. Here the CDR3 reads CASSEREGLYNEQFF. CDR3 bases: TGTGCCAGCAGTGAGAGAGAGGGCCTCTACAATGAACAGTTCTTC. Supplemented by reference TRBV9 and TRBJ2-1, the full variable domain reads DSGVTQTPKHLITATGQRVTLRCSPRSGDLSVYWYQQSLDQGLQFLIQYYNGEERAKGNILERFSAQQFPDLHSELNLSSLELGDSALYFCASSEREGLYNEQFFGPGTRLTVL.

The rearrangement uses TRBV28 and TRBJ2-5, with 8 bases lining up with TRBD1. V shed 4 bases, J shed 5 bases, and the junction held 9 bases outside the gene matches. CDR3 length equals 15 residues. Per the germline V gene, CDR1 is MDHEN and CDR2 is SYDVKM. CDR3 in amino acids: CASSSPGQGPETQYF. The CDR3, as DNA: TGTGCCAGCAGTTCCCCCGGACAGGGCCCGGAGACCCAGTACTTC.